This T cell receptor beta chain is from a study of blood T cell repertoires in COVID-19. Here immunoSEQ multiplex PCR was the method, and the copy in TCRdb shows in-frame clones only, minus some. Among about 180,000 clones listed, 80% to 90% were seen once. CDR3 length: 15 amino acids. J was trimmed by 5 bases and V by 5 bases; bases with no gene match: 6. Germline CDR1 SGHNT, CDR2 YENEEA. The TCR sequence derives from a man aged 65-85 years with active or convalescent COVID-19. The sample consisted of peripheral blood. The chain is built from TRBV11-3 and TRBJ2-5; 12 nucleotides agree with TRBD1. The CDR3 DNA is TGTGCCAGCAGCCCCGGGACAGGGGGCTTGGAGACCCAGTACTTC. As protein: CASSPGTGGLETQYF.